The sequence of this T cell receptor beta chain was determined in a study of T-cell memory formation after mild COVID-19 (dated by TCRdb to the early 2020s). Study-level background: Most TCR sequence clusters were specific to one of the two donors. The cohort comprised two young, previously healthy adult volunteers, one female and one male. T-cell clones expanding and contracting after mild COVID-19 in two donors were tracked by longitudinal TCRalpha and TCRbeta repertoire sequencing.

This clonotype was observed a handful of times. Its binding antigen is unknown. No quality values exist for individual bases; no much larger clone is one base distant. Trimming removed 2 bases from V and 4 bases from J, leaving 11 bases between the germline ends. The CDR3 contains 14 residues, cysteine and phenylalanine counted. Of all the DNA, just the CDR3 is kept, 42 bases in frame from base 1. Via the germline V gene, CDR1 is KGHSH and CDR2 LQKENI. The sequencer listed for this sample is Illumina NovaSeq 6000. cDNA libraries for TCRalpha and TCRbeta were prepared by 5'RACE using constant-segment primers, with sample barcodes and unique molecular identifiers added. RNA was extracted from every sample with Trizol reagent. Library amplification was performed in two PCR steps, and a second sample barcode and Illumina TruSeq adapters were introduced in the second step. The libraries were sequenced on an Illumina NovaSeq using 2 x 150 bp paired-end reads. Concerning the study's data processing: With migec v1.2.7, reads were demultiplexed and then collapsed into UMI-guided consensus sequences. Using mixcr v2.1.11, UMI consensuses were aligned to TRA and TRB V and J templates and then assembled into clonotypes. A clonotype was counted as expanded or contracted only when both edgeR and NoisET called the clonotype significant, with the noise models trained on biological replicates. edgeR calls used a false discovery rate-adjusted p below 0.01 and a log2 fold-change threshold of 1. As an exploratory analysis of dynamics, max-normalized trajectories of the 1000 most abundant clonotypes were examined with PCA combined with hierarchical clustering. The CD4 or CD8 phenotype of responding clones was assigned using the separately sequenced CD4+ and CD8+ repertoires. TCRdb trimmed the raw reads at Q25, called clones with MiXCR and kept productive beta chains. Every CDR3 protein is listed once, alongside the most common genes and DNA of its rows. TCRdb's processing, not the authors' own work, is the source of the V and J calls. The sample table shows 560,000 or so distinct CDR3 sequences, and approximately 15% are seen once. Of the sample, just over 8% falls within the top ten clones.

The study at large found these results: The study included only a couple of mild cases, and larger cohorts that include severe cases with pre-infection samples were judged to be necessary. Contracting CD4+ clones were located mainly in the CM and EM memory subsets, whereas CD8+ clones were found to be enriched in EMRA. Some responding clones were detected in pre-infection memory, which suggested that pre-existing cross-reactive memory T cells had joined the SARS-CoV-2 response. SARS-CoV-2 specificity was not confirmed for the second-wave clones peaking on day 37. From day 15 to 85, contracting clones showed balanced CD4/CD8 phenotypes, whereas a second wave of clones that expanded from day 15 to 37 leaned towards CD4+.

Ficoll-Paque density gradient centrifugation was used to isolate PBMCs. The V and J genes are TRBV18 and TRBJ2-5, with no confident D gene call. The clonotype originates from an adult woman who had mild COVID-19 (a few samples of this study predate the infection). The sample titles of this study are shuffled in the database, so cell type and time point are left out; the donor was told from shared clones. The sample comprised PBMCs or a T cell subset sorted from them (not recorded which). The bases read TGTGCCAGCTCACCAAGCGTCCGCTCAGAGACCCAGTACTTC. Translation gives CASSPSVRSETQYF.